This is a list of T cell receptor beta chains from one sample in a study of T cells in Graves' hyperthyroidism and ophthalmopathy. TCRdb fed the multiplex PCR reads into MiXCR, producing one record per CDR3 protein. Of about 200,000 distinct CDR3 sequences listed, around a sixth are singletons. The sample was blood. The receptors originated from a woman in her forties or fifties with Graves' hyperthyroidism. Each CDR3 is given with its conserved first and last residue. Each record gives: J gene, V gene, clone size, D gene, CDR3 DNA, CDR3 protein. The D gene is left open where the match is weak. The size of a clone is reported for some rows only, either as once, few or many, or as a class for expanded clones.

>TRBJ1-1|TRBV12-5|-|-
TGTGCTAGTGGTACCTTTAGGGTTGAAGCTTTCTTT
CASGTFRVEAFF
>TRBJ2-5|TRBV20-1|-|TRBD1
TGCAGTGCTAGAGATGTTCGGACAGGGGGTAAAGAGACCCAGTACTTC
CSARDVRTGGKETQYF
>TRBJ1-5|TRBV6-1|-|-
TGTGCCAGCAGTGAGGGGGAGGGGGTGGGTCAGCCCCAGCATTTT
CASSEGEGVGQPQHF
>TRBJ2-7|TRBV29-1|many|-
TGCAGCGTTGAATCTGCGGGGTACGAGCAGTACTTC
CSVESAGYEQYF
>TRBJ2-7|TRBV19|-|TRBD2
TGTGCCAGTAGTATAACTAGCGGGAGCATCTACGAGCAGTACTTC
CASSITSGSIYEQYF
>TRBJ2-1|TRBV6-2/TRBV6-3|-|TRBD2
TGTGCCAGCAGTTACGGTCAGGGACTAGTACCAAATGAGCAGTTCTTC
CASSYGQGLVPNEQFF
>TRBJ2-7|TRBV6-2/TRBV6-3|few|-
TGTGCCAGCAGTTACTCAGGACTTAGGGGCGGAGAGCAGTACTTC
CASSYSGLRGGEQYF
>TRBJ2-5|TRBV7-9|-|-
TGTGCCAGCAGCTTAGAGCCGGAGACCCAGTACTTC
CASSLEPETQYF
>TRBJ1-1|TRBV2|-|TRBD1
TGTGCCAGCAGCTACACCGGGACAGGAAAGAACACTGAAGCTTTCTTT
CASSYTGTGKNTEAFF
>TRBJ2-3|TRBV7-6|many|TRBD2
TGTGCCAGTAAGCCCCAGGCGGGAGGGCTCACAGATACGCAGTATTTT
CASKPQAGGLTDTQYF
>TRBJ2-7|TRBV11-2|many|-
TGTGCCAGCAGCTTCGACAGGTTTTCCTACGAGCAGTACTTC
CASSFDRFSYEQYF
>TRBJ1-4|TRBV6-5|-|-
TGTGCCAGCAGTTACACCCGGGATGAAAAACTGTTTTTT
CASSYTRDEKLFF
>TRBJ2-7|TRBV9|-|-
TGTGCCAGCAGCGTCAGTAGCGGCGCTTCCTACGAGCAGTACTTC
CASSVSSGASYEQYF
>TRBJ1-5|TRBV7-9|-|-
TGTGCCAGCAGTAAAGATAGCAATCAGCCCCAGCATTTT
CASSKDSNQPQHF
>TRBJ1-1|TRBV7-8|many|-
TGTGCCAGCAGCCCGACGGGGGCGGATTGGGGCACTGAAGCTTTCTTT
CASSPTGADWGTEAFF
>TRBJ2-1|TRBV24-1|-|-
TGTGCCACCGTGGGGCAGCAATACAATGAGCAGTTCTTC
CATVGQQYNEQFF
>TRBJ2-7|TRBV7-2|many|-
TGTGCCAGCAGCCTAGCCGGGAGTCCTGACCTCTACGAGCAGTACTTC
CASSLAGSPDLYEQYF
>TRBJ1-4|TRBV28|-|-
TGTGCCAGCAGGGGGACGGACGCAACTAATGAAAAACTGTTTTTT
CASRGTDATNEKLFF
>TRBJ2-2|TRBV10-1|many|-
TGCGCCAGCAGTGAGTCCCAGGGGAACACCGGGGAGCTGTTTTTT
CASSESQGNTGELFF
>TRBJ2-1|TRBV7-3|few|-
TGTGCCAGCAGCTTAGGGGTAAATGAGCAGTTCTTC
CASSLGVNEQFF
>TRBJ2-3|TRBV25-1|many|-
TGTGCCAGCAGTGATCCCCTGCAGGAGCAAGGCGATACGCAGTATTTT
CASSDPLQEQGDTQYF
>TRBJ2-7|TRBV30|many|TRBD1
TGTGCCTGGAGTACCTCGGGACAGGGATTCGAGCAGTACTTC
CAWSTSGQGFEQYF
>TRBJ2-1|TRBV12-3/TRBV12-4|many|TRBD1
TGTGCCAGCAGTGTTACCACAGGGGGCCGCTACAATGAGCAGTTCTTC
CASSVTTGGRYNEQFF
>TRBJ2-1|TRBV2|many|-
TGTGCCAGCACTGAGGTTTGGGGTGAGCAGTTCTTC
CASTEVWGEQFF
>TRBJ1-1|TRBV2|many|-
TGTGCCAGCAGGAAAGAAGGGACCACTGAAGCTTTCTTT
CASRKEGTTEAFF
>TRBJ1-4|TRBV20-1|many|-
TGCAGTGCCACGCGTTTTGGGGACACACATAATGAAAAACTGTTTTTT
CSATRFGDTHNEKLFF
>TRBJ2-3|TRBV30|many|-
TGTGCCTGGAGTATAATTGGGACTTTCACAGATACGCAGTATTTT
CAWSIIGTFTDTQYF
>TRBJ1-4|TRBV25-1|-|TRBD1
TGTGCCAGCAGTGAACTCGGGACAGGGGGCACTAATGAAAAACTGTTTTTT
CASSELGTGGTNEKLFF
>TRBJ2-3|TRBV20-1|many|TRBD2
TGCAGTGTCAGCGGGGGGAAAGATACGCAGTATTTT
CSVSGGKDTQYF
>TRBJ2-1|TRBV6-1|many|-
TGTGCCAGCAGTGAATCGGGTACCCCTCGTGAGCAGTTCTTC
CASSESGTPREQFF
>TRBJ1-5|TRBV28|many|-
TGTGCCAGCAGTTTACGGGCAATCAATCAGCCCCAGCATTTT
CASSLRAINQPQHF
>TRBJ2-7|TRBV7-9|-|-
TGTGCCAGCAGCTTAGGTGGGGCACCCATCTACGAGCAGTACTTC
CASSLGGAPIYEQYF
>TRBJ1-2|TRBV12-3/TRBV12-4|many|-
TGTGCCAGCAGTTCAGGGGACCGGGGTATTTATGGCTACACCTTC
CASSSGDRGIYGYTF
>TRBJ2-5|TRBV20-1|few|-
TGCAGCTTCCTCGGTCGGCCGGGTGAGACCCAGTACTTC
CSFLGRPGETQYF
>TRBJ1-5|TRBV6-1|-|-
TGTGCCAGCAGCAGGGCGGCTGGCAATCAGCCCCAGCATTTT
CASSRAAGNQPQHF
>TRBJ1-2|TRBV4-1|-|TRBD1
TGCGCCAGCAGCCAAAACGCCGGGACAGGGAGGGGCTACACCTTC
CASSQNAGTGRGYTF
>TRBJ2-7|TRBV6-1|many|-
TGTGCCAGCAGTCTGAAATCCGGGACAAACGCCTACGAGCAGTACTTC
CASSLKSGTNAYEQYF
>TRBJ1-1|TRBV19|-|TRBD1
TGTGCCAGTAGTAATCCGGGACAGGGCTTGTCTCGCACTGAAACTTTCTTT
CASSNPGQGLSRTETFF
>TRBJ2-5|TRBV2|many|-
TGTGCCAGCGACAGAGACCAAGAGACCCAGTACTTC
CASDRDQETQYF
>TRBJ1-1|TRBV30|-|-
TGTACCTGGAATAGTCGGTCCGACACTGAAGCTTTCTTT
CTWNSRSDTEAFF
>TRBJ1-2|TRBV6-5|-|-
TGTGCCAGCAGTTACGGGGGGGGAGCCCACACCTTC
CASSYGGGAHTF